Below are 25 T cell receptor beta chains sequenced from a single sample in a study of PD-L1 blockade in urothelial cancer. The time point was: pretreatment peripheral blood. Sequencing was performed with immunoSEQ multiplex PCR; in TCRdb, only in-frame clones are kept and a portion is missing. Altogether about 52,000 clones are present, 75% being singletons, with the ten largest covering over 4%. The sample here was PBMCs, taken around atezolizumab (anti-PD-L1) treatment. These receptors all come from a man aged 70-80 years with urothelial cancer.

This chain uses TRBV5-1 with TRBJ1-1; D not resolved. V was shortened by 4 bases and J by 8 bases, with 15 bases between the two germline ends. Germline V lookup: CDR1 SGHRS, CDR2 YFSETQ. The CDR3 spans 13 residues. CDR3 sequence: CASSRSEGREAFF. CDR3 nucleotide sequence: TGCGCCAGCAGCCGCTCAGAGGGCAGAGAAGCTTTCTTT.

V is TRBV27 and J is TRBJ2-5, with 10 positions matching TRBD2. With V trimmed by 6 bases and J by 0 bases, 1 base remained unmatched. The CDR3 consists of 14 residues. Germline lookup yields CDR1 MNHEY and CDR2 SMNVEV (reference sequence). The CDR3 region is CASRTSGYQETQYF. DNA for the CDR3: TGTGCCAGCAGGACTAGCGGGTACCAAGAGACCCAGTACTTC.

CDR3 protein: CASSLRGAAGDTQYF. DNA of the CDR3: TGCGCCAGCAGCCTAAGAGGGGCAGCGGGGGATACGCAGTATTTT. The chain recombines TRBV4-1 with TRBJ2-3; 7 nucleotides align to TRBD2. V lost 4 bases to trimming and J lost 6 bases; unmatched junction nucleotides: 10. Germline V gene data show CDR1 as MGHRA and CDR2 as YSYEKL. This CDR3 comprises 15 residues.

This chain uses TRBV4-1 with TRBJ2-7; 12 bases map to TRBD2. The CDR3 has 21 amino acids. CDR1 MGHRA and CDR2 YSYEKL come from the germline V gene. V gave up 0 bases and J gave up 3 bases; unmatched junction bases: 18. Written as DNA, the CDR3 is TGCGCCAGCAGCCAAGAGAGCTGGGGGAGACTAGCGGGAGATACTAGCTACGAGCAGTACTTC. It translates to CASSQESWGRLAGDTSYEQYF.

This chain joins TRBV28 and TRBJ2-7; 10 bases agree with TRBD1. This CDR3 comprises 15 residues. Germline CDR1 is MDHEN and CDR2 is SYDVKM. The ends lost 3 bases at V and 5 bases at J; junction bases unmatched: 7. CDR3 amino acids: CASSLFRDRGHEQYF. CDR3 nucleotides: TGTGCCAGCAGTTTGTTCCGGGACAGGGGCCACGAGCAGTACTTC.

This clone showed up just a few times. The gene calls are TRBV7-2 and TRBJ2-7; 7 bases match TRBD2. Germline CDR1 and CDR2: SGHTA and FQGNSA. Trimming removed 5 bases from V and 6 bases from J; junction bases left unmatched: 13. The CDR3 is made up of 15 amino acids. CDR3 DNA sequence: TGTGCCAGCAGCCGCGTAGGAGCGGGGTCCGCCGAGCAGTACTTC. This translates into CASSRVGAGSAEQYF.

This clone appeared a few times. The J gene is TRBJ1-1, the V gene TRBV6-6, with D unresolved. Germline assignment: CDR1 MNHNY and CDR2 SVGAGI (reference sequence). V dropped 0 bases and J dropped 6 bases, with 11 bases sitting between them. The CDR3 is 14 residues long. CDR3 region: CASSYSVEFAEAFF. CDR3 sequence (DNA): TGTGCCAGCAGTTACTCCGTTGAGTTCGCTGAAGCTTTCTTT.

This clone was seen more than once but under ten times. The chain joins TRBV18 to TRBJ1-4, with 7 bases identical to TRBD1. V lost 3 bases, J lost 7 bases, and 8 bases stayed unmatched. The CDR3 loop spans 15 amino acids. CDR1 and CDR2 (germline): KGHSH, LQKENI. The DNA for the CDR3 is TGTGCCAGCTCACCCCAACGACAGGGTGGTGAAAAACTGTTTTTT. Protein sequence: CASSPQRQGGEKLFF.

The chain couples TRBV14 to TRBJ1-1; unclear D gene. The CDR3 has 15 amino acids. CDR1 is SGHDN, CDR2 FVKESK, per germline. Between the trimmed V and J ends, which lost 0 bases and 6 bases, there was a span of 14 bases. CDR3: CASSQDTSGRAEAFF. DNA for the CDR3: TGTGCCAGCAGCCAAGATACCTCGGGGAGGGCTGAAGCTTTCTTT.

This chain joins TRBV5-4 and TRBJ2-6; D might be TRBD2 (7 bases). CDR3 length: 16 residues. With 4 bases removed from V and 2 bases from J, the gap between germline ends came to 13 bases. Germline CDR1 reads SGHNT; CDR2 reads YYREEE (reference sequence). CDR3 in amino acids: CASSLRGAAGANVLTF. For the CDR3, the DNA is TGTGCCAGCAGCCTTCGGGGGGCCGCTGGGGCCAACGTCCTGACTTTC. The variable domain in full, completed from reference TRBV5-4 and TRBJ2-6, reads ETGVTQSPTHLIKTRGQQVTLRCSSQSGHNTVSWYQQALGQGPQFIFQYYREEENGRGNFPPRFSGLQFPNYSSELNVNALELDDSALYLCASSLRGAAGANVLTFGAGSRLTVL.

The V call is TRBV20-1, the J call TRBJ2-7, with a possible D match to TRBD2 (5 bases). CDR1 and CDR2 (germline): DFQATT, SNEGSKA (reference sequence). This CDR3 is built from 11 residues. V lost 6 bases and J lost 7, with 13 bases in between. The DNA of the CDR3 is TGCAGTGCCTCATCAACTAGGGAGCAGTACTTC. It codes for CSASSTREQYF.

The chain carries TRBV7-2 and TRBJ2-1, with 8 bases identical to TRBD1. CDR3 length: 13 amino acids. Germline V CDR1 and CDR2: SGHTA, FQGNSA. Unmatched junction bases numbered 2, after V lost 3 bases and J lost 7 bases. The CDR3 is CASSLWTGNEQFF. In DNA, the CDR3 is TGTGCCAGCAGCTTGTGGACAGGGAATGAGCAGTTCTTC.

The chain has TRBV7-7 and TRBJ2-2; perhaps TRBD1 as D (6 bases). CDR1 SSHAT and CDR2 FNYEAQ come from the germline V gene (reference sequence). The CDR3 runs to 14 residues. V lost 8 bases, J lost 2 bases, and 12 bases lay in between. The CDR3 nucleotides read TGTGCCAGCGGGGTGGGGGCAAACACCGGGGAGCTGTTTTTT. This encodes CASGVGANTGELFF.

The sample holds one count of this clone. The CDR3 sequence is CASSTRQGANYGYTF. Written as DNA, the CDR3 is TGTGCCAGCAGCACTCGACAGGGGGCGAACTATGGCTACACCTTC. This rearrangement joins TRBV7-2 to TRBJ1-2; 10 bases map to TRBD1. The CDR3 is 15 amino acids. Looked up from germline, CDR1 is SGHTA and CDR2 is FQGNSA. V lost 5 bases to trimming and J lost 2 bases; unmatched junction nucleotides: 5.

V gene TRBV25-1 combines with J gene TRBJ1-3, with TRBD1 as a possible D gene (5 bases). V was clipped by 6 bases and J by 0 bases, with 12 bases between them. The CDR3 covers 15 residues. The germline CDR1 and CDR2 sequences are MGHDK and SYGVNS. The chain's CDR3 is CASRLSGGSGNTIYF. In DNA form, the CDR3 reads TGTGCCAGCAGACTATCCGGGGGCTCTGGAAACACCATATATTTT.

The chain links TRBV5-3 to TRBJ2-7, with D unclear. TRBV5-3 is annotated as an ORF whose role is uncertain. Between the trimmed V and J ends, which lost 8 bases and 0 bases, there was a span of 12 bases. This CDR3 comprises 13 residues. The CDR3, as DNA: TGTGCCAGCAGCACATATGTCTCCTACGAGCAGTACTTC. Residues: CASSTYVSYEQYF.

This chain joins TRBV7-8 and TRBJ2-3; D might be TRBD2 (5 bases). Trimming took 4 bases from V and 6 from J, leaving 11 bases between them. The length of the CDR3 is 13 residues. Germline assignment: CDR1 SGHVS and CDR2 FQNEAQ. The DNA for the CDR3 is TGTGCCAGCAGCTCTCATCCGGGGGATACGCAGTATTTT. It codes for CASSSHPGDTQYF.

In DNA form, the CDR3 reads TGTGCCAGCACCCTTCGGGGGTTTCGTAACTATGGCTACACCTTC. Protein: CASTLRGFRNYGYTF. The rearrangement links TRBV5-6 to TRBJ1-2; a weak D match, TRBD1 (5 bases). CDR1 SGHDT and CDR2 YYEEEE come from the germline V gene. The CDR3 loop spans 15 amino acids. The V end lost 6 bases, the J end lost 1 base, and 16 bases lay between the germline ends.

This chain links TRBV5-6 with TRBJ1-2; a weak D match, TRBD1 (5 bases). The germline V gene encodes CDR1 SGHDT and CDR2 YYEEEE. Trimming took off 4 bases at V and 4 bases at J, with 17 bases between the two ends. The CDR3 contains 15 residues. CDR3 sequence reads: CASSRRVGGGYGYTF. In nucleotides, the CDR3 is TGTGCCAGCAGCCGCCGGGTGGGGGGAGGCTATGGCTACACCTTC.

The rearrangement joins TRBV19 to TRBJ1-3; D remains ambiguous. Germline V CDR1 and CDR2: LNHDA, SQIVND (reference sequence). Deletions cut 6 bases from V and 0 bases from J, with 9 bases between. The CDR3 has 14 amino acids. The CDR3 is CASRSRYSGNTIYF. The CDR3 DNA sequence: TGTGCCAGTAGGAGCCGTTACTCTGGAAACACCATATATTTT. The full variable domain, with the rest looked up from reference TRBV19 and TRBJ1-3, is DGGITQSPKYLFRKEGQNVTLSCEQNLNHDAMYWYRQDPGQGLRLIYYSQIVNDFQKGDIAEGYSVSREKKESFPLTVTSAQKNPTAFYLCASRSRYSGNTIYFGEGSWLTVV.

This sequence joins TRBV18 and TRBJ2-2, with D possibly TRBD2 on 6 matching bases. Trimming stripped 3 bases from V and 7 bases from J, with 21 bases between. Germline V gene data show CDR1 as KGHSH and CDR2 as LQKENI. This CDR3 spans 17 amino acids. DNA for the CDR3: TGTGCCAGCTCACCCCCACCGCCGGGACTCGTTTTCGGGGAGCTGTTTTTT. This sequence encodes CASSPPPPGLVFGELFF.

In its sample, this clone was seen a few times. The chain carries TRBV28 and TRBJ1-1, with a tentative D call TRBD1 (6 bases). V lost 6 bases, J lost 2 bases, and 10 bases lay in between. The length of the CDR3 is 13 residues. Germline lookup yields CDR1 MDHEN and CDR2 SYDVKM. CDR3 nucleotide sequence: TGTGCCAGCAGACAACAGGGAAACACTGAAGCTTTCTTT. The encoded protein is CASRQQGNTEAFF.

The table lists this clone with a few counts. The chain uses TRBV7-9 and TRBJ1-2; a weak D match, TRBD1 (6 bases). The ends were cut back, 5 bases at V and 1 base at J, with 14 bases in the middle. CDR1 and CDR2 from the germline V gene are SEHNR and FQNEAQ (reference sequence). CDR3 length: 15 amino acids. The CDR3 DNA follows: TGTGCCAGCAGCCTAGAAGGACAGATTAACTATGGCTACACCTTC. Translating gives CASSLEGQINYGYTF. Drawing the rest from reference TRBV7-9 and TRBJ1-2, the complete variable domain is DTGVSQNPRHKITKRGQNVTFRCDPISEHNRLYWYRQTLGQGPEFLTYFQNEAQLEKSRLLSDRFSAERPKGSFSTLEIQRTEQGDSAMYLCASSLEGQINYGYTFGSGTRLTVV.

This chain connects TRBV2 to TRBJ2-7, with a possible D match to TRBD2 (7 bases). V was clipped by 4 bases and J by 0 bases, with 13 bases between them. The CDR3 runs 15 residues. Germline-derived CDR1 and CDR2 are SNHLY and FYNNEI. CDR3: CASSVGGAPSYEQYF. CDR3 in DNA: TGTGCCAGCAGTGTAGGGGGGGCACCCTCCTACGAGCAGTACTTC.

This clone was found a few times. This chain links TRBV4-2 with TRBJ1-2; unclear D gene. This CDR3 has 13 amino acids. V gave up 2 bases and J gave up 4 bases, with 8 bases separating them. Per germline, CDR1 LGHNA and CDR2 YNFKEQ. In DNA, the CDR3 is TGTGCCAGCAGCCAACCACCTACCTATGGCTACACCTTC. Residues: CASSQPPTYGYTF.